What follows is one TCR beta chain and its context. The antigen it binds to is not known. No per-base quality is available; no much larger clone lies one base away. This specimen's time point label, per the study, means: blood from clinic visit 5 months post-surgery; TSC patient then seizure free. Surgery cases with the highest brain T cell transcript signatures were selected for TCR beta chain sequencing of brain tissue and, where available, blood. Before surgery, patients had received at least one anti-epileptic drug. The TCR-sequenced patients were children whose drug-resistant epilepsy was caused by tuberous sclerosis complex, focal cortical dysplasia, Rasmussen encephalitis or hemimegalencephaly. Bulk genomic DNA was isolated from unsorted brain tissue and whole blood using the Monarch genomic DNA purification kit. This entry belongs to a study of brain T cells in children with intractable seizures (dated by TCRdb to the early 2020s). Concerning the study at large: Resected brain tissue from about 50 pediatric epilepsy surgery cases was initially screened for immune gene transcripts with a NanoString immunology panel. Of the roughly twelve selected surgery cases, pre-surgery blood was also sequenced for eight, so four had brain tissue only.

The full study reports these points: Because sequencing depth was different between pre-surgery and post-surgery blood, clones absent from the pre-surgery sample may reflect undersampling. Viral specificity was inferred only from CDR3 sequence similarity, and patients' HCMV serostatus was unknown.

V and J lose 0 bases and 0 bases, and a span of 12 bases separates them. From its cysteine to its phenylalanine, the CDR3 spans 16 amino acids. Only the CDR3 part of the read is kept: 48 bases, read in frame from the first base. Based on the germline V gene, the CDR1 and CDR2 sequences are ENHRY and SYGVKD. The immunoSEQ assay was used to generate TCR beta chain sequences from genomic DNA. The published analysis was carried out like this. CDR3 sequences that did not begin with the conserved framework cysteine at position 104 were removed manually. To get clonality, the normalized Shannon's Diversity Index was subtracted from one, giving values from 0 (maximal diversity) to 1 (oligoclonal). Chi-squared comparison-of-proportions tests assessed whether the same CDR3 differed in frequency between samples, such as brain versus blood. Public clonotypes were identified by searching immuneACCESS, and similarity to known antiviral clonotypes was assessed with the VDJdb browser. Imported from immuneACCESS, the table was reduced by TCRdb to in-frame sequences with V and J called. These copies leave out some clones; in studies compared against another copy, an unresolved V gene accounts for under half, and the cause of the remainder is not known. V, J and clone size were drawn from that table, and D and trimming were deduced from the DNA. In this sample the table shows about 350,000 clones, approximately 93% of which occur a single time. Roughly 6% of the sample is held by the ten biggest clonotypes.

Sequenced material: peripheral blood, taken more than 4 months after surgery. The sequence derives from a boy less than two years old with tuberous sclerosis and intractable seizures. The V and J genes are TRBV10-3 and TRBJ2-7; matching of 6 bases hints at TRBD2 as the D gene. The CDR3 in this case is CAISESEEGSSYEQYF. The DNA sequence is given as TGTGCCATCAGTGAGTCAGAGGAGGGGAGCTCCTACGAGCAGTACTTC.